Following are 3 T cell receptor beta chains from one sample sequenced in a study of blood T cell repertoires in COVID-19. TCRdb's copy holds only in-frame clones and misses some; the assay was immunoSEQ multiplex PCR. The sample has some 99,000 clones; less than 85% are singletons. Sample: peripheral blood. The source of these receptors is a human donor in a cohort sampled during active or convalescent COVID-19.

The genes are TRBV18 and TRBJ1-2; D remains unclear. Trimming stripped 3 bases from V and 2 bases from J, with 7 bases between. There are 13 residues in the CDR3. Germline V lookup: CDR1 KGHSH, CDR2 LQKENI. The CDR3 bases are TGTGCCAGCTCACCTTCACAGAACTATGGCTACACCTTC. It translates to CASSPSQNYGYTF.

This chain connects TRBV7-9 to TRBJ2-3, with TRBD2 as a possible D gene (5 bases). The CDR3 has 15 residues. Germline V gives CDR1 SEHNR, CDR2 FQNEAQ (reference sequence). Trimming stripped 0 bases from V and 2 bases from J, with 9 bases between. The DNA of the CDR3 is TGTGCCAGCAGCTTAGCCGCTAGCTTCACAGATACGCAGTATTTT. Protein: CASSLAASFTDTQYF.

This sequence joins TRBV20-1 and TRBJ2-1; perhaps TRBD2 as D (5 bases). Trimming took off 4 bases at V and 11 bases at J, with 12 bases between the two ends. This CDR3 contains 11 residues. Germline CDR1 reads DFQATT; CDR2 reads SNEGSKA (reference sequence). CDR3: CSATQLEKQFF. CDR3 nucleotide sequence: TGCAGTGCTACCCAACTAGAGAAGCAGTTCTTC.